These T cell receptor beta chains were read from a single sample in a study of blood T cell repertoires in COVID-19. The data were produced by immunoSEQ multiplex PCR, yet TCRdb's version contains in-frame clones alone and is incomplete. This table has under 250,000 clones, 65% to 85% appearing once. The material sequenced was peripheral blood. The origin of the receptors is a human donor in a cohort sampled during active COVID-19. Each CDR3 is given with its conserved first and last residue. The order of the fields is D gene, V gene, J gene, clone size, CDR3 protein, CDR3 DNA. The D gene is left open where the match is weak. Clone size is stated in some rows and not others, as once, few, many or a class when expanded.

>-|TRBV2|TRBJ1-5|-
CASSENRNQPQHF
TGTGCCAGCAGTGAGAACAGGAATCAGCCCCAGCATTTT
>-|TRBV7-3|TRBJ2-3|few
CASSQEGTGGLTQYF
TGTGCCAGCAGTCAAGAGGGGACCGGGGGGCTAACGCAGTATTTT
>TRBD2|TRBV2|TRBJ2-1|-
CAGSGGSSDEQFF
TGTGCCGGTAGCGGCGGGAGTAGTGATGAGCAGTTCTTC
>TRBD1|TRBV7-8|TRBJ2-2|-
CASSSDSGTVRRVGELFF
TGTGCCAGCAGCTCAGATTCCGGGACAGTACGAAGGGTCGGGGAGCTGTTTTTT
>-|TRBV7-2|TRBJ1-2|few
CASSRANYGYTF
TGTGCCAGCAGCCGGGCTAACTATGGCTACACCTTC
>-|TRBV19|TRBJ2-7|-
CASSLADEQYF
TGTGCCAGTAGTCTTGCGGACGAGCAGTACTTC
>TRBD2|TRBV6-2/TRBV6-3|TRBJ2-5|-
CASSYVAGGIQETQYF
TGTGCCAGCAGTTACGTAGCGGGAGGGATCCAAGAGACCCAGTACTTC
>-|TRBV2|TRBJ1-6|-
CASSDRNSPLHF
TGTGCCAGCAGTGACCGTAATTCACCCCTCCACTTT
>-|TRBV4-3|TRBJ2-3|once
CASSPRMSGDTQYF
TGCGCCAGCAGCCCCCGAATGTCGGGGGATACGCAGTATTTT
>TRBD1|TRBV7-2|TRBJ1-3|-
CASSLGTVSGNTIYF
TGTGCCAGCAGCCTAGGGACAGTCTCTGGAAACACCATATATTTT
>TRBD1|TRBV6-5|TRBJ2-7|once
CASRADRVEYF
TGTGCCAGCAGGGCTGACAGGGTGGAGTACTTC
>-|TRBV6-2/TRBV6-3|TRBJ1-2|-
CASSYQGVRGYTF
TGTGCCAGCAGTTACCAAGGCGTGAGGGGCTACACCTTC
>-|TRBV28|TRBJ1-4|-
CASSRFWGTTNEKLFF
TGTGCCAGCAGTCGTTTTTGGGGCACAACTAATGAAAAACTGTTTTTT
>TRBD1|TRBV7-9|TRBJ1-3|-
CASSVRGPPGNTIYF
TGTGCCAGCAGCGTCAGGGGGCCTCCTGGAAACACCATATATTTT
>-|TRBV6-5|TRBJ1-6|-
CASSPAGGDNSPLHF
TGTGCCAGCAGTCCCGCGGGGGGGGATAATTCACCCCTCCACTTT
>-|TRBV3-1/TRBV3-2|TRBJ1-2|-
CASSQFAQGYGYTF
TGTGCCAGCAGCCAATTCGCACAGGGCTATGGCTACACCTTC
>-|TRBV5-6|TRBJ2-5|-
CASSLGTPTETQYF
TGTGCCAGCAGCTTAGGGACACCGACGGAGACCCAGTACTTC
>-|TRBV6-5|TRBJ2-7|many
CASSSLYEQYF
TGTGCCAGCAGTTCCCTCTACGAGCAGTACTTC
>-|TRBV11-2|TRBJ2-3|-
CASSPIRSTDTQYF
TGTGCCAGCAGCCCAATCCGGAGCACAGATACGCAGTATTTT
>TRBD1|TRBV27|TRBJ1-2|-
CASSPGGQGQGYTF
TGTGCCAGCAGTCCCGGGGGACAGGGGCAGGGCTACACCTTC
>-|TRBV7-9|TRBJ2-5|-
CASSLVSGQETQYF
TGTGCCAGCAGCTTAGTCTCAGGCCAAGAGACCCAGTACTTC
>-|TRBV7-2|TRBJ2-5|-
CASSQGRQETQYF
TGTGCCAGCAGCCAGGGGCGGCAAGAGACCCAGTACTTC
>TRBD2|TRBV28|TRBJ2-1|-
CASSLGRGEQFF
TGTGCCAGCAGTCTTGGGAGGGGAGAGCAGTTCTTC
>TRBD2|TRBV28|TRBJ2-5|-
CASTQTLAGVPRGETQYF
TGTGCCAGCACCCAGACCTTAGCGGGGGTCCCTCGGGGGGAGACCCAGTACTTC
>TRBD1|TRBV25-1|TRBJ2-2|-
CASNPGGSTGELFF
TGTGCCAGCAACCCAGGGGGTAGCACCGGGGAGCTGTTTTTT
>-|TRBV18|TRBJ1-2|-
CASSPSQQGEGYTF
TGTGCCAGCTCACCATCCCAACAGGGCGAGGGCTACACCTTC